This T cell receptor beta chain was observed in a study of OX40 agonist ivuxolimab in advanced cancers. CDR1 ENHRY and CDR2 SYGVKD come from the germline V gene. The V and J ends lost 0 bases and 6 bases, in that order; junction bases with no gene match: 5. This CDR3 spans 16 amino acids. Autoimmune disease history or systemic immunosuppression led to patients being barred. To note about this clone: The antigen remains unidentified.

Assay used: immunoSEQ multiplex PCR; TCRdb lists only in-frame clones, some missing. The table has 45,000 to 65,000 clones, approximately 91% seen once; the top ten hold 6.9%. Whole-study findings and limits: The specificity for antigen of the expanded peripheral T cells was not determined.

This TCR came from an adult with an advanced solid tumor such as melanoma, head and neck, liver or kidney cancer. J is TRBJ2-7 and V is TRBV10-3; 13 nucleotides match TRBD2. The starting material was CD4+ or CD8+ T cells sorted from blood, obtained in a trial of the OX40 agonist ivuxolimab. CDR3 sequence: CAISESTSGRAGEQYF. The CDR3 region has the DNA TGTGCCATCAGTGAGTCTACTAGCGGGAGGGCAGGCGAGCAGTACTTC.